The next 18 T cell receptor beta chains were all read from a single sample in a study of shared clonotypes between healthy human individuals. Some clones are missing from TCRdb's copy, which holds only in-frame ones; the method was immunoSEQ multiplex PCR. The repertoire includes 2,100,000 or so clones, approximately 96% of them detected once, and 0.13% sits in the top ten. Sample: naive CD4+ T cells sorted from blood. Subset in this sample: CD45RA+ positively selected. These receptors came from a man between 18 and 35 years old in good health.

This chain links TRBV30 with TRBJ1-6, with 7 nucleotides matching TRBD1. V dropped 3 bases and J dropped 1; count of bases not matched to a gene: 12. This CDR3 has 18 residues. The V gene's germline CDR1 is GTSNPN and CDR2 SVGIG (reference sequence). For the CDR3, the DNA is TGTGCCTGGAGCGATCGACAGGGAGATTTTTCCTATAATTCACCCCTCCACTTT. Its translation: CAWSDRQGDFSYNSPLHF.

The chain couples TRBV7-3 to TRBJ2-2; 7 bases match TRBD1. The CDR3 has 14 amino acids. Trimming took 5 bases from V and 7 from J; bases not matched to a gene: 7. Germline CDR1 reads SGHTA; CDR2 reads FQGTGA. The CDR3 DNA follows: TGTGCCAGCAGCCCCGCAACAGGGGTCGGGGAGCTGTTTTTT. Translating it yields CASSPATGVGELFF.

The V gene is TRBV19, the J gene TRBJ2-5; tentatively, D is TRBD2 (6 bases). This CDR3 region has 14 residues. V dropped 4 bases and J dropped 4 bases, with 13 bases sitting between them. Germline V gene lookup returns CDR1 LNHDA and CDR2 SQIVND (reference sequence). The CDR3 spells CASSKLEGRETQYF. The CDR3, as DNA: TGTGCCAGTAGTAAGCTGGAGGGTCGAGAGACCCAGTACTTC.

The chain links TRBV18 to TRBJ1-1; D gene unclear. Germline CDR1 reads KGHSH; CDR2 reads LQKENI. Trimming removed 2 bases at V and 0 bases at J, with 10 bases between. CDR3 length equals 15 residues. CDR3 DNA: TGTGCCAGCTCACCAAGAAGAGTGATGAACACTGAAGCTTTCTTT. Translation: CASSPRRVMNTEAFF. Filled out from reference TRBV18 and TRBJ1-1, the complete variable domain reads NAGVMQNPRHLVRRRGQEARLRCSPMKGHSHVYWYRQLPEEGLKFMVYLQKENIIDESGMPKERFSAEFPKEGPSILRIQQVVRGDSAAYFCASSPRRVMNTEAFFGQGTRLTVV.

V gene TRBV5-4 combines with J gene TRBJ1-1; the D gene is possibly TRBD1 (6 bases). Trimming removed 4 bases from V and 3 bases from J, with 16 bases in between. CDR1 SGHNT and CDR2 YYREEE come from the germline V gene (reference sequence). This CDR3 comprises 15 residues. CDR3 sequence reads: CASSPGTNRDTEAFF. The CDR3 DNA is TGTGCCAGCAGCCCGGGGACAAACCGGGACACTGAAGCTTTCTTT.

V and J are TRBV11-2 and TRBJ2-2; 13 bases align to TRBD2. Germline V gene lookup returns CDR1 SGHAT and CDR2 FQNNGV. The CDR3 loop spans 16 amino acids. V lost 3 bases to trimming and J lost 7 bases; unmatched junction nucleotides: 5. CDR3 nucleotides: TGTGCCAGCAGCTTTGGGACTAGCGGGACAAGCGGGGAGCTGTTTTTT. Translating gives CASSFGTSGTSGELFF.

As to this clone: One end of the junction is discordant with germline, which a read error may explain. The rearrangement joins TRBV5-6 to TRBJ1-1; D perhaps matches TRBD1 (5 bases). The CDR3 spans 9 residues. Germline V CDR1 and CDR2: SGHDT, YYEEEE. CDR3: CEWGRKAFF. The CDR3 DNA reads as TGTGAATGGGGCAGAAAAGCCTTCTTT.

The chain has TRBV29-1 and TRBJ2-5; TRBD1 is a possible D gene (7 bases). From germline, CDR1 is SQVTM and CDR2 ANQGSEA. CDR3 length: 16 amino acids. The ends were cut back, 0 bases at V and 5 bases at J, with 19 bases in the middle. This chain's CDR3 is CSVEDRGGGWVETQYF. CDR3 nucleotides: TGCAGCGTTGAAGATCGAGGAGGGGGCTGGGTTGAGACCCAGTACTTC.

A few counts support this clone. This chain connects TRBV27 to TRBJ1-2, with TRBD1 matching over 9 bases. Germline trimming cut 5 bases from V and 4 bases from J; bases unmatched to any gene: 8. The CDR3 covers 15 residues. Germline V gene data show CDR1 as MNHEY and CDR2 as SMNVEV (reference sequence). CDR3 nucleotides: TGTGCCAGCAGTCCCGGGACAGGGAAAATCTATGGCTACACCTTC. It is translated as CASSPGTGKIYGYTF.

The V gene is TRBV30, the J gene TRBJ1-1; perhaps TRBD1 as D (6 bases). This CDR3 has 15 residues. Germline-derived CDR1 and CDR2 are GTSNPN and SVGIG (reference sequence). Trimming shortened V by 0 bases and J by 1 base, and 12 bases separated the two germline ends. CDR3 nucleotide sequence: TGTGCCTGGAGTGTACTCGGACAGACGAACACTGAAGCTTTCTTT. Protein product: CAWSVLGQTNTEAFF.

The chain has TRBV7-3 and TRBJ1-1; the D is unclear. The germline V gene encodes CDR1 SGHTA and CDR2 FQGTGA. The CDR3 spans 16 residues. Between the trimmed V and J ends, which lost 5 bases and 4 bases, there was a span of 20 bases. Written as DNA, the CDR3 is TGTGCCAGCAGCCCCCAGCCCCTCTCCGGGAGCACTGAAGCTTTCTTT. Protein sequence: CASSPQPLSGSTEAFF.

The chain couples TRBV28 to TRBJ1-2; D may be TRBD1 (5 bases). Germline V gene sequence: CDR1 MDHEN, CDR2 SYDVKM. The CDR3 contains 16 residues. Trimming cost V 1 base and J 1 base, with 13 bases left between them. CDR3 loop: CASSLLQTVDNYGYTF. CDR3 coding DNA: TGTGCCAGCAGTTTATTACAGACAGTCGATAACTATGGCTACACCTTC.

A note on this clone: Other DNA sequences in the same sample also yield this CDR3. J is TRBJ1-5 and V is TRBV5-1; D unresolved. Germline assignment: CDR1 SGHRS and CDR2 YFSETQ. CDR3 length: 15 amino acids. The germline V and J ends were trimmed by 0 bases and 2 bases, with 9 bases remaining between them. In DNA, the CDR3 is TGCGCCAGCAGCTTGGAGGGTCGGGGCAATCAGCCCCAGCATTTT. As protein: CASSLEGRGNQPQHF.

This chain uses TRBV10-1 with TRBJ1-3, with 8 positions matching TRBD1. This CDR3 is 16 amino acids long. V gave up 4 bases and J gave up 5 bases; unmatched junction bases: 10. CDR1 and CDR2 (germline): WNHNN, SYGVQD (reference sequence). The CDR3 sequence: CASSGSGTGRRNTIYF. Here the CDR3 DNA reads TGCGCCAGCAGTGGATCGGGGACAGGCAGGAGAAACACCATATATTTT.

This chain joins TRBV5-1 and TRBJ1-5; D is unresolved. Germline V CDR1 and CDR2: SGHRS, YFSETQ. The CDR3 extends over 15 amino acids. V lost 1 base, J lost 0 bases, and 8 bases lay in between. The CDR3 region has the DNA TGCGCCAGCAGCTTGCAAGAAAATAGCAATCAGCCCCAGCATTTT. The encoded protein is CASSLQENSNQPQHF.

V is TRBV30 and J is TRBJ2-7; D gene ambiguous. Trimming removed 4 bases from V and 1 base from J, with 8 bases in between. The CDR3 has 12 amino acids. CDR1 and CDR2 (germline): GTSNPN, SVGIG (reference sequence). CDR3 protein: CAWIPESYEQYF. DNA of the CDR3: TGTGCCTGGATTCCAGAGTCCTACGAGCAGTACTTC.

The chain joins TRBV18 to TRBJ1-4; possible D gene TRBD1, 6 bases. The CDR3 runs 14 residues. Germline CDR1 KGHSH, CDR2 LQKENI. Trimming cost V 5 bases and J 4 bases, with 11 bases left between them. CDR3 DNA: TGTGCCAGCTCAGCAGACAGGAATAATGAAAAACTGTTTTTT. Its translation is CASSADRNNEKLFF.

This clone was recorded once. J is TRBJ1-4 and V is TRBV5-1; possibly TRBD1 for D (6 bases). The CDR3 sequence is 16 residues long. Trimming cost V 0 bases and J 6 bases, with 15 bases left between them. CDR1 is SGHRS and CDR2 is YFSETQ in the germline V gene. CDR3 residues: CASSLGRSTGYEKLFF. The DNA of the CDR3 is TGCGCCAGCAGCTTGGGTCGGTCGACAGGTTATGAAAAACTGTTTTTT.